Following are 16 T cell receptor beta chains from one sample sequenced in a study of blood T cells in healthy people across ages. Using a J-beta primer mix together with a sample-barcoded 5' primer, a second PCR was run for roughly 6 to 11 cycles. TCRdb processed the 5' RACE reads anew with MiXCR; each CDR3 protein has one entry. The sample lists about 1.4 million distinct CDR3 sequences, around 55% seen once, with 6.5% to 8.5% in the top ten. The sample taken for sequencing was blood. The receptors derive from a man between 18 and 35 years old in good health.

CDR3 nucleotides: TGTGCCAGCAGCATCATTCCCGGGACAGGGTCCGGGGAGCTGTTTTTT. Protein product: CASSIIPGTGSGELFF. This chain uses TRBV3-1 with TRBJ2-2; 9 bases are a match to TRBD1. The CDR3 contains 16 residues. Trimming cost V 5 bases and J 6 bases; bases outside gene matches: 10. CDR1 LGHDT and CDR2 YNNKEL come from the germline V gene (reference sequence).

V and J are TRBV9 and TRBJ2-5, with 7 bases lining up with TRBD1. The germline gives CDR1 SGDLS, CDR2 YYNGEE. The trim removed 3 bases at V and 11 bases at J, leaving 22 bases unmatched. The CDR3 extends over 17 amino acids. In nucleotides, the CDR3 is TGTGCCAGCAGCGCCGCACTCGACAGGGCGCTCTACAATGAGCAGTACTTC. Encoded protein: CASSAALDRALYNEQYF.

This chain connects TRBV11-2 to TRBJ2-3; 10 bases line up with TRBD2. CDR1 and CDR2 (germline): SGHAT, FQNNGV. The CDR3 is 15 amino acids. V lost 6 bases and J lost 0; bases outside the gene matches: 3. The CDR3 nucleotides read TGTGCCAGCAGACGAGCGGGAGGGAGCACAGATACGCAGTATTTT. Translation: CASRRAGGSTDTQYF.

V is TRBV10-3 and J is TRBJ2-1; unclear D gene. Germline CDR1 and CDR2: ENHRY and SYGVKD. Trimming removed 6 bases from V and 13 bases from J, with 16 bases in between. This CDR3 spans 12 amino acids. The DNA for the CDR3 is TGTGCCATCAGGTCGGCGGAAAACATTCAGTTCTTC. This sequence encodes CAIRSAENIQFF.

This rearrangement joins TRBV11-2 to TRBJ2-7; D is perhaps TRBD1 (7 bases). Germline V CDR1 and CDR2: SGHAT, FQNNGV. Trimming shortened V by 5 bases and J by 4 bases, and 18 bases separated the two germline ends. The CDR3 is made up of 15 amino acids. Here the CDR3 reads CASSPSGGLIYEQYF. The CDR3 DNA reads TGTGCCAGCAGCCCCTCAGGGGGGCTTATATACGAGCAGTACTTC.

The rearrangement uses TRBV2 and TRBJ1-2; D may be TRBD1 (5 bases). The CDR3 has 13 residues. Germline lookup yields CDR1 SNHLY and CDR2 FYNNEI. V was pared by 4 bases and J by 8 bases, with 14 bases between. CDR3 protein: CASSGIRARGYTF. CDR3 DNA: TGTGCCAGCAGTGGCATCAGGGCCCGGGGCTACACCTTC.

This clonotype was seen only a few times. This chain uses TRBV3-1 with TRBJ1-6; TRBD1 matches 7 bases. CDR1 is LGHDT, CDR2 YNNKEL, per germline (reference sequence). CDR3 length: 15 residues. The V segment lost 4 bases and the J segment 3 bases; nucleotides outside the gene matches: 3. CDR3 nucleotide sequence: TGTGCCAGCAGCCCGGGGACAGTCTATAATTCACCCCTCCACTTT. This translates into CASSPGTVYNSPLHF.

The chain employs TRBV4-1 and TRBJ1-2; 8 nucleotides line up with TRBD1. This CDR3 has 15 residues. In germline, CDR1 is MGHRA, CDR2 YSYEKL. V lost 0 bases, J lost 2 bases, and 2 bases stayed unmatched. The CDR3 reads CASSQDPGGNYGYTF. DNA for the CDR3: TGCGCCAGCAGCCAAGATCCAGGGGGCAACTATGGCTACACCTTC.

The sample holds a few counts of this clonotype. The chain employs TRBV7-2 and TRBJ1-2, with D possibly TRBD1 on 6 matching bases. The V end was cut by 6 bases, the J end by 4 bases, with 15 bases between. Germline CDR1 reads SGHTA; CDR2 reads FQGNSA. There are 14 residues in the CDR3. CDR3 protein: CASRLSGQIYGYTF. The CDR3 nucleotides read TGTGCCAGCAGATTATCGGGACAAATCTATGGCTACACCTTC.

The chain recombines TRBV4-2 with TRBJ1-2; possible D gene TRBD1, 5 bases. The CDR3 spans 14 residues. Trimming stripped 3 bases from V and 4 bases from J, with 12 bases between. CDR1 LGHNA and CDR2 YNFKEQ come from the germline V gene. CDR3 region: CASSHSTGAYGYTF. In nucleotides, the CDR3 is TGTGCCAGCAGCCATTCTACCGGGGCCTATGGCTACACCTTC.

This clonotype came up a few times. The J gene is TRBJ1-5, the V gene TRBV20-1; D perhaps matches TRBD1 (6 bases). The CDR3 has 14 amino acids. From germline, CDR1 is DFQATT and CDR2 SNEGSKA (reference sequence). V was cut by 3 bases and J by 0 bases, with 9 bases left in between. CDR3 bases: TGCAGTGCTAGGGGGACAAATAGCAATCAGCCCCAGCATTTT. Protein product: CSARGTNSNQPQHF.

The sample holds a few counts of this clonotype. CDR3 bases: TGCGCCAGCAGCTGGCGGGTAGCGGGGGACTCCTACGAGCAGTACTTC. Amino acids: CASSWRVAGDSYEQYF. This chain joins TRBV5-1 and TRBJ2-7, with 9 positions matching TRBD2. Trimming removed 3 bases from V and 0 bases from J; junction bases left unmatched: 7. CDR1 and CDR2 (germline): SGHRS, YFSETQ. This CDR3 spans 16 amino acids.

The rearrangement links TRBV30 to TRBJ2-7; D is possibly TRBD1 or TRBD2 (5 bases each). Germline assignment: CDR1 GTSNPN and CDR2 SVGIG (reference sequence). This CDR3 has 13 residues. Trimming pared 5 bases from V and 2 bases from J, leaving 13 bases between. CDR3 loop: CAWGLTVTYEQYF. The CDR3 DNA reads as TGTGCCTGGGGACTGACAGTTACCTACGAGCAGTACTTC. Full variable domain (outside the CDR3, taken from reference TRBV30 and TRBJ2-7): SQTIHQWPATLVQPVGSPLSLECTVEGTSNPNLYWYRQAAGRGLQLLFYSVGIGQISSEVPQNLSASRPQDRQFILSSKKLLLSDSGFYLCAWGLTVTYEQYFGPGTRLTVT.

The chain links TRBV4-1 to TRBJ2-7; D gene unclear. Germline assignment: CDR1 MGHRA and CDR2 YSYEKL. The CDR3 has 13 amino acids. V dropped 4 bases and J dropped 0 bases, with 7 bases sitting between them. This chain's CDR3 is CASSRALSYEQYF. The CDR3 nucleotides read TGCGCCAGCAGCCGCGCCCTCTCCTACGAGCAGTACTTC.

The V call is TRBV5-1, the J call TRBJ2-1, with a possible D match to TRBD2 (5 bases). This CDR3 contains 15 residues. The V end lost 3 bases, the J end lost 4 bases, and 14 bases lay between the germline ends. The germline V gene encodes CDR1 SGHRS and CDR2 YFSETQ. Here the CDR3 DNA reads TGCGCCAGCAGCTCAAGGACTCTTCAATACAATGAGCAGTTCTTC. Translated, it gives CASSSRTLQYNEQFF. Full variable domain (missing parts from reference TRBV5-1 and TRBJ2-1): KAGVTQTPRYLIKTRGQQVTLSCSPISGHRSVSWYQQTPGQGLQFLFEYFSETQRNKGNFPGRFSGRQFSNSRSEMNVSTLELGDSALYLCASSSRTLQYNEQFFGPGTRLTVL.

This chain uses TRBV10-3 with TRBJ2-4; possibly TRBD2 for D (5 bases). Judging by the DNA end, TRBJ2-7 fits better; the J call may be wrong. Germline V gene sequence: CDR1 ENHRY, CDR2 SYGVKD. CDR3 length: 13 amino acids. In nucleotides, the CDR3 is TGTGCCATAGAGGGCTCTTGGTCGGGCGAGCAGTACTTC. It specifies CAIEGSWSGEQYF.